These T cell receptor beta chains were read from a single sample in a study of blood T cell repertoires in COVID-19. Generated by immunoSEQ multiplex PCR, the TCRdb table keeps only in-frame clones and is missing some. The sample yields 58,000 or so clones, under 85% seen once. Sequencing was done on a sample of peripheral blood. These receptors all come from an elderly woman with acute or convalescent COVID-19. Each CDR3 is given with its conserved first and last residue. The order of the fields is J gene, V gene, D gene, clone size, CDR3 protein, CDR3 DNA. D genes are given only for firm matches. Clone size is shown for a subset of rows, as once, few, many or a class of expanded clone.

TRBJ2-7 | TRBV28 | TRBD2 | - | CASSPRTSGLSYEQYF | TGTGCCAGCAGTCCTCGGACTAGCGGGCTCTCCTACGAGCAGTACTTC
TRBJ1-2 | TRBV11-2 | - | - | CASSLDRQRGYTF | TGTGCCAGCAGCTTAGACAGGCAGCGGGGCTACACCTTC
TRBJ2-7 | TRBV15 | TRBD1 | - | CATRGDSNSYEQYF | TGTGCCACCAGAGGGGACAGTAACTCCTACGAGCAGTACTTC
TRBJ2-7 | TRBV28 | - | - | CASNPSGEAREQYF | TGTGCCAGCAACCCGTCCGGGGAGGCTCGCGAGCAGTACTTC
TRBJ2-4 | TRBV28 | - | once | CASSLEYTKNIQYF | TGTGCCAGCAGTTTGGAGTATACCAAAAACATTCAGTACTTC
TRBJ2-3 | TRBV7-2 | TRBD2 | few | CASSSQVLAGGVTDTQYF | TGTGCCAGCAGCTCCCAAGTACTAGCGGGAGGGGTTACAGATACGCAGTATTTT
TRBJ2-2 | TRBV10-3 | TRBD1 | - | CAISEWDRVEAGELFF | TGTGCCATCAGTGAGTGGGACAGGGTGGAGGCCGGGGAGCTGTTTTTT
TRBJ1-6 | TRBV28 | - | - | CASSSLDSPWSPLHF | TGTGCCAGCAGTTCCTTGGACAGTCCATGGTCACCCCTCCACTTT
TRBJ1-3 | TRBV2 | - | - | CASSPLEPSGNTIYF | TGTGCCAGCAGTCCTCTCGAGCCCTCTGGAAACACCATATATTTT
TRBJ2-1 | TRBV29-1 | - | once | CSVEDPFLGSYNEQFF | TGCAGCGTTGAAGATCCCTTCTTGGGGAGCTACAATGAGCAGTTCTTC
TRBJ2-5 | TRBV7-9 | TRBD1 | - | CASSLAWDRRQETQYF | TGTGCCAGCAGCTTAGCATGGGACAGGAGACAAGAGACCCAGTACTTC
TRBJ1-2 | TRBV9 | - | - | CASSGGEGGFYGYTF | TGTGCCAGCAGCGGAGGGGAGGGCGGCTTCTATGGCTACACCTTC
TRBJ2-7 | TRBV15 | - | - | CATSREDITYEQYF | TGTGCCACCAGCAGAGAGGACATAACCTACGAGCAGTACTTC
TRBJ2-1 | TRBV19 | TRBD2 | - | CASSIVGTSGENEQFF | TGTGCCAGTAGTATAGTGGGGACTAGCGGAGAAAATGAGCAGTTCTTC
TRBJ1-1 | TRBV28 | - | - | CASSFQGLNTEAFF | TGTGCCAGCAGTTTTCAGGGGCTGAACACTGAAGCTTTCTTT
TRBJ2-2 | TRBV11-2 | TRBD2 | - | CASSFRREAGELFF | TGTGCCAGCAGCTTCCGGCGGGAGGCCGGGGAGCTGTTTTTT
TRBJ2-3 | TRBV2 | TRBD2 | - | CASSVRLAESDTQYF | TGTGCCAGCAGTGTGAGACTAGCGGAATCAGATACGCAGTATTTT